This T cell receptor beta chain was found in a study of cytomegalovirus exposure and HLA in healthy donors. PCR was performed using 60 Vbeta and 13 Jbeta primers. Repertoires were generated with immunoSEQ multiplex PCR, while TCRdb's copy carries only in-frame clones and drops some. Of some 96,000 clones listed, 65% to 85% are singletons. The CDR3 length is 16 residues. Germline V lookup: CDR1 KGHSH, CDR2 LQKENI. J was trimmed by 3 bases and V by 3 bases; bases with no gene match: 6. The source is a woman in her sixties or seventies in good health and CMV-seropositive. The chain couples TRBV18 to TRBJ1-3, with 9 positions matching TRBD1. The material sequenced was PBMCs. CDR3 loop: CASSPADRGVGNTIYF. The CDR3 nucleotides read TGTGCCAGCTCACCTGCGGACAGGGGTGTTGGAAACACCATATATTTT.